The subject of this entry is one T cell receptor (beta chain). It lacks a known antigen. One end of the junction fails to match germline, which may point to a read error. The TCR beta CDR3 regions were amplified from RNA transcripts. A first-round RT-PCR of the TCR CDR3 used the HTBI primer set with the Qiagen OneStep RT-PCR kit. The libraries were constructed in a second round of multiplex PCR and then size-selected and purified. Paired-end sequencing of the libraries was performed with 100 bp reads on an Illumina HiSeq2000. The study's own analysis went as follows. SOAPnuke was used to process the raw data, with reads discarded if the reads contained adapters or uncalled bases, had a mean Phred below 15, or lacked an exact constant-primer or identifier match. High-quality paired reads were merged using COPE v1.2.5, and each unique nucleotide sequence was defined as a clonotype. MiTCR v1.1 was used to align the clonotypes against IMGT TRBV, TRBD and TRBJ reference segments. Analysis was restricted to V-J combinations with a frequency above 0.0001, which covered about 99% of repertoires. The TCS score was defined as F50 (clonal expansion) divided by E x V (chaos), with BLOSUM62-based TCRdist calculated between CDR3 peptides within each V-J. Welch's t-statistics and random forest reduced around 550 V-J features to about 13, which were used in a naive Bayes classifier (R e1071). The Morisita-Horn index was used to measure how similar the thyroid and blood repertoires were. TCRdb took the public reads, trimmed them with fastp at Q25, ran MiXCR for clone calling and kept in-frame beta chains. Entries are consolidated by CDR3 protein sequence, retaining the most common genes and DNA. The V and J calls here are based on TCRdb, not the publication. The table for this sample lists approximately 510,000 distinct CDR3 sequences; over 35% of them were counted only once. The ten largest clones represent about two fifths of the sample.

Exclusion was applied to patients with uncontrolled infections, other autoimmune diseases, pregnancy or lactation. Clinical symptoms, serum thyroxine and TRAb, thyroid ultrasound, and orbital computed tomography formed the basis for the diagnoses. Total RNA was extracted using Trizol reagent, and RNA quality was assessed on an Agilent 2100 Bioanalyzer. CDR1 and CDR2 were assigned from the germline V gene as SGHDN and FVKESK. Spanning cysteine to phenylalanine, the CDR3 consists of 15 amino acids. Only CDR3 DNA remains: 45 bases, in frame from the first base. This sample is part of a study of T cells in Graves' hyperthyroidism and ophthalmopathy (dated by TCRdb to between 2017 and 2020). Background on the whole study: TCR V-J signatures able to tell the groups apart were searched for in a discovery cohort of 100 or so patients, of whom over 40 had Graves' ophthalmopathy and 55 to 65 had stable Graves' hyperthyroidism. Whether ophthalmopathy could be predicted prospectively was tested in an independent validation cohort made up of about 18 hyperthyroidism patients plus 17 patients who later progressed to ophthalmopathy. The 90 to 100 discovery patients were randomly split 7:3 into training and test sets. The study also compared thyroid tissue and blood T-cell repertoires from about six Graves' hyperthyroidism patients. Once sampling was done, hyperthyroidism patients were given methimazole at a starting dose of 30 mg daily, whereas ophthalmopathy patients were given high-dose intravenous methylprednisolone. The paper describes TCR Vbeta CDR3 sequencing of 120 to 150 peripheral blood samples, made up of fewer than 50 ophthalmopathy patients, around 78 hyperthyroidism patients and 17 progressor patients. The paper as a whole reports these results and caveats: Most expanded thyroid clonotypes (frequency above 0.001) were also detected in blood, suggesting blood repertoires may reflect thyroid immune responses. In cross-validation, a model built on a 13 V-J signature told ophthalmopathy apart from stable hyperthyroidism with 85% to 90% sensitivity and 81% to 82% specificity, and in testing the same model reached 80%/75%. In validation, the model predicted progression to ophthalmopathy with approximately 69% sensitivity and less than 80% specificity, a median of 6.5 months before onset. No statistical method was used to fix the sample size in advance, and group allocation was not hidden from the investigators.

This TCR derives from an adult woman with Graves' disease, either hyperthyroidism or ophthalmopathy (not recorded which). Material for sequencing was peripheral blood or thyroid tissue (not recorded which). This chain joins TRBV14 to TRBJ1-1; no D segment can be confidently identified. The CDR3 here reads CASSPLGSWSTEAFF. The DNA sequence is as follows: TGCGCCAGCAGCCCGTTAGGGTCGTGGAGCACTGAAGCTTTCTTT.